This T cell receptor beta chain appears in the sequencing data of a study of neurological immune-mediated disorders. TCRdb recomputed calls from the 5' RACE reads with MiXCR, one row per CDR3 protein. Of 35,000 to 50,000 distinct CDR3 sequences detected, over 2% appear once; the ten largest clones hold 2.4%. In this sample, this clonotype turned up many times. At one end, the junction sequence differs from germline, possibly due to a read error. CDR3 size: 14 residues. Germline V gene data show CDR1 as SSHAT and CDR2 as FNYEAQ (reference sequence). V and J are TRBV7-7 and TRBJ2-5; the D gene is possibly TRBD1 (6 bases). Sequencing was done on a sample of PBMCs. The clonotype comes from a man aged 45-65 years with multiple sclerosis. The CDR3, as DNA: TGTGCTAGCAGCCTTTTGGGGGCTGCGGAGACCCAGTACTTC. Protein sequence: CASSLLGAAETQYF.